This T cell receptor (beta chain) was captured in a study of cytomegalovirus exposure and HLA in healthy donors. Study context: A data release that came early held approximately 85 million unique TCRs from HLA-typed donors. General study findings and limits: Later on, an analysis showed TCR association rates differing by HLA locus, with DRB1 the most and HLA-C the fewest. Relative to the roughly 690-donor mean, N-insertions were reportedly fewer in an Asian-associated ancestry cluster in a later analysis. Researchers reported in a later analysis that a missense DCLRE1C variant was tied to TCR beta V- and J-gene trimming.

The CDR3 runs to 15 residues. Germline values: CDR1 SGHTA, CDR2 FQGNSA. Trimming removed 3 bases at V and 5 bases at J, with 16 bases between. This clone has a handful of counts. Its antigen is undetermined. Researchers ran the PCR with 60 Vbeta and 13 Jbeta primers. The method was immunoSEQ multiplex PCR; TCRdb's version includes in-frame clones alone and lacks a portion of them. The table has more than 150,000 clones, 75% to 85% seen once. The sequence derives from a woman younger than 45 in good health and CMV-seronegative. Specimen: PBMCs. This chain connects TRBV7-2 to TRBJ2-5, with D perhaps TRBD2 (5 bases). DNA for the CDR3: TGTGCCAGCAGCTTTCAAGAAGGGAGTAGCGAGACCCAGTACTTC. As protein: CASSFQEGSSETQYF.